This T cell receptor (beta chain) was captured by sequencing in a study of post-analysis software for immune sequencing data. Details on this clonotype: As yet, its antigen is unknown.

The study's findings and limits: Those samples that were prepared in the same batch co-clustered strongly by F measure. A handful of TRBV segments were significantly more frequent in patients than in controls. TRBV5-6, TRBV5-1 and TRBV20-1 were among these segments. Controls had significantly higher normalized Chao1 diversity than multiple sclerosis patients.

Unique-molecular-identifier-tagged TCR beta cDNA libraries were used. The source material, roughly 0.9 to 11 million T cells, gave rise to 500,000 or so cDNA molecules. One entry per CDR3 protein results from TCRdb running MiXCR on the PCR reads. Of about 540,000 distinct CDR3 sequences in the sample, 30% to 40% were seen once. The CDR3 extends over 15 amino acids. Germline V gene lookup returns CDR1 SGHRS and CDR2 YFSETQ. V lost 3 bases and J 7 bases, leaving 16 bases between the germline ends. The sequence came from a girl aged 2-17 years with multiple sclerosis. V gene TRBV5-1 combines with J gene TRBJ1-4, with no clear D. Sequenced: blood. CDR3 sequence reads: CASSWEPRMGEKLFF. In DNA form, the CDR3 reads TGCGCCAGCAGCTGGGAGCCCAGGATGGGTGAAAAACTGTTTTTT.